Listed below are T cell receptor beta chains from one sample, sequenced in a study of T cell responses to AZD1222 COVID-19 vaccine. The method was immunoSEQ multiplex PCR; TCRdb's version includes in-frame clones alone and lacks a portion of them. Seen here are 150,000 to 180,000 clones, about 85% observed once, and the top ten hold around 3.2%. Material: peripheral blood, obtained on day 0 of AZD1222 vaccination. All receptors come from an adult in good health. Each CDR3 is given with its conserved first and last residue. D genes are given only for firm matches. A clone size is listed for some rows: how often the clone was seen (once, few, many), or a class if it is expanded.

TRBV28	.	.	TRBJ2-7	CASSLSSLGYEQYF	TGTGCCAGCAGTTTATCCAGTCTAGGGTACGAGCAGTACTTC
TRBV7-8	TRBD1	.	TRBJ2-7	CASSSSGTGGFEQYF	TGTGCCAGCAGCTCTTCCGGGACAGGGGGGTTCGAGCAGTACTTC
TRBV29-1	.	.	TRBJ1-1	CSTFGTEWNTEAFF	TGCAGCACCTTTGGGACGGAATGGAACACTGAAGCTTTCTTT
TRBV7-9	.	few	TRBJ1-1	CASSLEGSSEAFF	TGTGCCAGCAGCTTAGAGGGGTCCAGTGAAGCTTTCTTT
TRBV29-1	TRBD1	once	TRBJ2-7	CSGRDRQSYEQYF	TGCAGCGGCCGGGACAGGCAATCCTACGAGCAGTACTTC
TRBV4-1	TRBD1	.	TRBJ1-3	CASSQRPGQTTSGNTIYF	TGCGCCAGCAGCCAAAGACCGGGACAGACTACCTCTGGAAACACCATATATTTT
TRBV7-2	TRBD2	.	TRBJ2-1	CASSSGGFYNEQFF	TGTGCCAGCTCTAGCGGGGGGTTCTACAATGAGCAGTTCTTC
TRBV6-4	.	.	TRBJ1-6	CASSPTGRGGPLHF	TGTGCCAGCAGCCCAACAGGACGTGGGGGGCCCCTCCACTTT
TRBV9	.	.	TRBJ2-7	CASSVVPDFYEQYF	TGTGCCAGCAGCGTAGTCCCGGACTTCTACGAGCAGTACTTC
TRBV5-1	.	.	TRBJ1-1	CASKASPTGNTEAFF	TGCGCCAGCAAGGCTTCTCCGACAGGGAACACTGAAGCTTTCTTT
TRBV5-1	TRBD2	.	TRBJ2-1	CASSLGLAGSNEQFF	TGCGCCAGCAGCTTGGGACTAGCGGGATCCAATGAGCAGTTCTTC
TRBV5-1	.	once	TRBJ2-2	CASSAQPDTGELFF	TGCGCCAGCAGCGCACAACCCGACACCGGGGAGCTGTTTTTT
TRBV2	.	.	TRBJ1-5	CASSRQANQPQHF	TGTGCCAGCAGTCGGCAGGCGAATCAGCCCCAGCATTTT
TRBV19	.	.	TRBJ1-1	CASRRGEMNTEAFF	TGTGCCAGTAGGAGGGGAGAAATGAACACTGAAGCTTTCTTT
TRBV5-1	.	.	TRBJ1-5	CASSLVPGGNQPQHF	TGCGCCAGCAGCTTGGTACCGGGAGGCAATCAGCCCCAGCATTTT
TRBV9	.	few	TRBJ1-4	CASSVGTNEKLFF	TGTGCCAGCAGCGTAGGGACCAATGAAAAACTGTTTTTT
TRBV28	TRBD1	once	TRBJ1-2	CASSAGQGYGYTF	TGTGCCAGCAGTGCGGGACAGGGTTATGGCTACACCTTC
TRBV5-1	.	.	TRBJ2-5	CASSPNQETQYF	TGCGCCAGCAGCCCGAACCAAGAGACCCAGTACTTC
TRBV4-2	TRBD2	once	TRBJ2-1	CASSQGSGGARDEQFF	TGTGCCAGCAGCCAAGGTAGCGGGGGGGCCCGGGATGAGCAGTTCTTC
TRBV7-2	TRBD1	.	TRBJ1-1	CASSSGTGRTEAFF	TGTGCCAGCAGCTCCGGGACAGGGCGGACTGAAGCTTTCTTT
TRBV11-2	.	.	TRBJ2-7	CASRSIRGGWTYEQYF	TGTGCCAGCAGAAGCATCAGGGGCGGTTGGACCTACGAGCAGTACTTC
TRBV5-1	TRBD2	.	TRBJ2-3	CASSFGTSGGTDTQYF	TGCGCCAGCAGCTTTGGGACTAGCGGAGGCACAGATACGCAGTATTTT
TRBV29-1	TRBD2	.	TRBJ2-3	CSARTSGGTDTQYF	TGCAGCGCTAGGACTAGCGGGGGGACAGATACGCAGTATTTT
TRBV5-1	.	.	TRBJ1-2	CASSPGTDPPGYGYTF	TGCGCCAGCAGCCCCGGGACGGACCCGCCAGGGTATGGCTACACCTTC
TRBV7-2	.	.	TRBJ1-1	CASSSSAGTNEAFF	TGTGCCAGCAGCTCTAGTGCCGGGACAAATGAAGCTTTCTTT
TRBV18	.	.	TRBJ1-2	CASSPGQQYGYTF	TGTGCCAGCTCACCCGGACAGCAATATGGCTACACCTTC
TRBV4-2	TRBD2	.	TRBJ2-3	CASSQEARGGPGTDTQYF	TGTGCCAGCAGCCAAGAGGCGCGGGGGGGCCCCGGCACAGATACGCAGTATTTT